This TCR beta chain is drawn from a study of blood T cell repertoires in COVID-19 (dated by TCRdb to 2019 to 2021). Regarding the complete study: Samples from collaborators originated in the United States, Italy and Spain and spanned both the acute and convalescent phases of COVID-19. Sample metadata almost always included a de-identified subject ID, COVID-19 status, age in years and sex. Where available, HLA class I and class II types were taken from metadata supplied by the sample provider and were not determined by assay-based typing. The prospective study material was composed of cDNA or gDNA derived from T cells, B-cell-depleted T cells, or PBMCs. The samples were drawn from two sources: the first 160 participants of the ongoing ImmuneRACE study, and fewer than 1,500 subjects contributed by 6 global collaborators. The repertoires were released in a freely available public database meant as a resource for research on the immune response to SARS-CoV-2. Deeply sampled blood TCRbeta repertoires from subjects exposed to, actively infected with, or recovered from COVID-19 were included in the dataset. Overall results and qualifications from the work: Clinical and demographic metadata were provided uncurated, with the amount varying by source and participant.

From its cysteine to its phenylalanine, the CDR3 spans 17 amino acids. Kept here is only the CDR3 DNA, which spans 51 bases and is read in frame from base 1. The germline V gene (reference sequence) supplies CDR1 LNHDA and CDR2 SQIVND. Cut back by 3 bases and 0 bases, the V and J ends lie 14 bases apart. Samples from volunteer blood donors who had recovered from COVID-19 were contributed by a second Seattle source. Whole blood was collected in K2EDTA tubes by collaborating institutions according to the institutions' own protocols. For TCRbeta analysis, collaborator samples were shipped as frozen whole blood, as isolated PBMCs, or as DNA extracted from either sample type. TCRbeta CDR3 regions were amplified from genomic DNA using the immunoSEQ Assay, a bias-controlled multiplex PCR. The paper's data handling went like this. Within the assay, amplification of reference gene primers was used to estimate how many nucleated cells each sample contained. To quantify the absolute abundance of each unique TCRbeta CDR3 rearrangement, sequence reads were collapsed and filtered. For each sample, productive Simpson clonality was calculated by taking the square root of Simpson's diversity index across productive rearrangements. This is the immuneACCESS table as TCRdb keeps it, with only in-frame sequences that have V and J called. A part of the clones is gone; compared with another copy, unresolved V genes explain less than half, and the rest is unexplained. V and J calls and clone size are copied from that table; D and trimming were computed from the DNA. This sample comprises a few hundred thousand clones, around 90% of them detected only once. Approximately 12% of the sample goes to the ten largest clones.

Concerning this clone: This receptor's antigen is unknown. Nothing much larger sits one base from this clone, and base qualities are not available.

The chain was built from TRBV19 and TRBJ2-2; the D segment cannot be called with confidence. The origin of this receptor is a woman younger than 30 who had recovered from COVID-19. Sequenced input: peripheral blood. The nucleotide sequence reads as follows: TGTGCCAGTAGTATGACACTTCAGACGGCGAACACCGGGGAGCTGTTTTTT. Protein translation: CASSMTLQTANTGELFF.